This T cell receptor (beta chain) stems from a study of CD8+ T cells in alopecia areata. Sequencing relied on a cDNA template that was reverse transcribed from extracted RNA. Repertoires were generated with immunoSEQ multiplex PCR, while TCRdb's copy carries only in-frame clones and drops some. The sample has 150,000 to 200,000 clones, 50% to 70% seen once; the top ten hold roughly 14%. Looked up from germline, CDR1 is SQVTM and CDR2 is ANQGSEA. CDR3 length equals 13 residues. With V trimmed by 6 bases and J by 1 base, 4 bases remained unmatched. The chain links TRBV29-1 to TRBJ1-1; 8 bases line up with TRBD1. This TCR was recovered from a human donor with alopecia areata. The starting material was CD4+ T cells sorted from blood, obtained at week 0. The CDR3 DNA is TGCAGCGTGGGGGACAGGAGGAACACTGAAGCTTTCTTT. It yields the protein CSVGDRRNTEAFF.